The text below deals with one T cell receptor (beta chain). This specimen belongs to a study of OX40 agonist ivuxolimab in advanced cancers. This CDR3 has 14 residues. Germline CDR1 reads MNHNS; CDR2 reads SASEGT. V gave up 7 bases and J gave up 3 bases; unmatched junction bases: 6. Clones were read by immunoSEQ multiplex PCR, and TCRdb kept only the in-frame ones, dropping some. In the table there are roughly 56,000 clones, about 84% of which are singletons. Sequencing was performed on CD4+ or CD8+ T cells sorted from blood, taken in a trial of the OX40 agonist ivuxolimab. This TCR came from an adult with an advanced solid tumor such as melanoma, head and neck, liver or kidney cancer. The chain is built from TRBV6-1 and TRBJ1-2; TRBD1 matches 9 bases. CDR3: CASTSGTGYYGYTF. CDR3 DNA sequence: TGTGCCAGCACTTCCGGGACAGGGTACTATGGCTACACCTTC.